What follows are 23 T cell receptor beta chains derived from one specimen sequenced in a study of T-cell reconstitution after alpha-beta-depleted transplantation in children. Preparing the TCRbeta library involved the use of unique molecular identifiers. A single record per CDR3 protein comes from TCRdb applying MiXCR to the PCR reads. The sample lists about 400,000 distinct CDR3 sequences; about 14% were seen once. The sample here was PBMCs, taken from the stem cell graft. These receptor sequences come from a human donor who donated a stem cell graft to a child with Fanconi anemia.

The chain recombines TRBV20-1 with TRBJ2-3, with D maybe TRBD1 (5 bases). This CDR3 has 15 amino acids. Germline V CDR1 and CDR2: DFQATT, SNEGSKA (reference sequence). Trimming pared 0 bases from V and 0 bases from J, leaving 10 bases between. This CDR3 reads CSAREGLPSTDTQYF. The CDR3 nucleotides read TGCAGTGCTAGAGAGGGGCTTCCAAGCACAGATACGCAGTATTTT.

This clonotype was picked up a small number of times. The chain combines TRBV25-1 with TRBJ1-6; D is ambiguous. Germline CDR1 is MGHDK and CDR2 is SYGVNS. This CDR3 region has 17 residues. V was pared by 0 bases and J by 3 bases, with 12 bases between. CDR3 nucleotides: TGTGCCAGCAGTGAATATGGGAGAGACTTCTATAATTCACCCCTCCACTTT. Its translation is CASSEYGRDFYNSPLHF. The complete variable domain, with remaining parts taken from reference TRBV25-1 and TRBJ1-6, reads EADIYQTPRYLVIGTGKKITLECSQTMGHDKMYWYQQDPGMELHLIHYSYGVNSTEKGDLSSESTVSRIRTEHFPLTLESARPSHTSQYLCASSEYGRDFYNSPLHFGNGTRLTVT.

This clonotype was seen at least ten times. The chain links TRBV5-1 to TRBJ2-3; tentatively, D is TRBD1 (5 bases). Trimming shortened V by 0 bases and J by 2 bases, and 10 bases separated the two germline ends. Germline V lookup: CDR1 SGHRS, CDR2 YFSETQ. This CDR3 has 15 residues. The CDR3 sequence is CASSLASRDTDTQYF. CDR3 DNA sequence: TGCGCCAGCAGCTTGGCCTCCAGGGACACAGATACGCAGTATTTT.

There are a few counts of this clonotype. The chain recombines TRBV6-2 or TRBV6-3 with TRBJ1-5; possible D gene TRBD1, 6 bases. The V end was cut by 6 bases, the J end by 7 bases, with 16 bases between. The CDR3 totals 14 residues. From germline, CDR1 is MNHEY and CDR2 SVGEGT. CDR3 sequence reads: CASRGQQGQQPQHF. The CDR3 nucleotides read TGTGCCAGCAGGGGACAACAGGGTCAGCAGCCCCAGCATTTT.

V and J are TRBV30 and TRBJ1-2, with D maybe TRBD1 (5 bases). V lost 2 bases, J lost 3 bases, and 7 bases lay in between. Germline V lookup: CDR1 GTSNPN, CDR2 SVGIG (reference sequence). This CDR3 spans 12 amino acids. The CDR3 protein is CAWSQGYYGYTF. CDR3 in DNA: TGTGCCTGGAGTCAGGGTTACTATGGCTACACCTTC.

The genes are TRBV7-9 and TRBJ1-1; D perhaps matches TRBD1 (6 bases). Germline-derived CDR1 and CDR2 are SEHNR and FQNEAQ (reference sequence). The ends were cut back, 1 base at V and 1 base at J, with 10 bases in the middle. The CDR3 has 15 residues. The CDR3, as DNA: TGTGCCAGCAGCTTAGGGGGGGGGCCGAACACTGAAGCTTTCTTT. This encodes CASSLGGGPNTEAFF.

This clonotype was seen a few times. V is TRBV29-1 and J is TRBJ2-7; TRBD1 matches at 7 bases. V lost 6 bases to trimming and J lost 7 bases; unmatched junction nucleotides: 6. This CDR3 has 11 amino acids. Germline CDR1 SQVTM, CDR2 ANQGSEA. DNA of the CDR3: TGCAGCGTCAGACAGGGACCAGAGCAGTACGTC. Translated, it gives CSVRQGPEQYV.

There are a few counts of this clonotype. The chain joins TRBV7-9 to TRBJ2-3, with TRBD1 identical over 7 bases. Germline-derived CDR1 and CDR2 are SEHNR and FQNEAQ (reference sequence). CDR3 length: 14 residues. Unmatched junction bases numbered 7, after V lost 8 bases and J lost 2 bases. CDR3 region: CASQDRPLTDTQYF. The CDR3 DNA sequence: TGTGCCAGCCAGGACAGGCCACTCACAGATACGCAGTATTTT.

The chain combines TRBV2 with TRBJ2-7, with 9 nucleotides matching TRBD2. This CDR3 contains 14 residues. The ends lost 6 bases at V and 2 bases at J; junction bases unmatched: 5. In germline, CDR1 is SNHLY, CDR2 FYNNEI. The CDR3 DNA is TGTGCCAGCAGGGGACTAGCCCCCACCTACGAGCAGTACTTC. Protein sequence: CASRGLAPTYEQYF.

This clonotype was observed a few times. The J gene is TRBJ1-1, the V gene TRBV27; D perhaps matches TRBD1 (5 bases). There are 14 residues in the CDR3. Trimming cost V 2 bases and J 5 bases, with 12 bases left between them. Germline V gene lookup returns CDR1 MNHEY and CDR2 SMNVEV (reference sequence). CDR3 amino acids: CASSLVQGGTEAFF. In nucleotides, the CDR3 is TGTGCCAGCAGTTTAGTCCAGGGTGGGACTGAAGCTTTCTTT.

This clonotype was seen at least ten times. The chain couples TRBV28 to TRBJ1-1; D is unclear. In germline, CDR1 is MDHEN, CDR2 SYDVKM. This CDR3 is built from 15 residues. The V and J ends lost 3 bases and 2 bases respectively, with 13 bases between them. In DNA, the CDR3 is TGTGCCAGCAGTTTCCATCGCAGCCCAAACACTGAAGCTTTCTTT. Translated: CASSFHRSPNTEAFF.

V is TRBV12-3 or TRBV12-4 and J is TRBJ2-2; no firm D call. Trimming stripped 2 bases from V and 6 bases from J, with 16 bases between. The CDR3 extends over 16 amino acids. DNA for the CDR3: TGTGCCAGCAGTTTACGTGATGACCTAAGGGCCGGGGAGCTGTTTTTT. Translated, it gives CASSLRDDLRAGELFF.

This clonotype occurred many times. The missing conserved phenylalanine or tryptophan at the end of this CDR3 makes a read error likely. The chain recombines TRBV27 with TRBJ2-2, with TRBD1 matching over 11 bases. CDR3 size: 17 residues. The junction had 8 bases not matched to a gene; V was cut back by 2 bases and J by 6 bases. CDR1 is MNHEY and CDR2 is SMNVEV in the germline V gene (reference sequence). The CDR3 coding sequence is TGTGCCAGCAGTTTAGGGCCGGACAGGGGGCTTGCCGGGGAGCTGTTTTCT. Translation: CASSLGPDRGLAGELFS.

This clonotype was detected many times. The chain is built from TRBV6-2 or TRBV6-3 and TRBJ2-1, with TRBD2 identical over 14 bases. V gave up 5 bases and J gave up 15 bases; unmatched junction bases: 6. The CDR3 covers 13 residues. Germline-derived CDR1 and CDR2 are MNHEY and SVGEGT. CDR3 protein: CASSLGTSGGLFF. DNA of the CDR3: TGTGCCAGCAGTCTCGGGACTAGCGGGGGACTGTTCTTC.

V usage is TRBV5-1 and J usage is TRBJ1-5, with a weak D call TRBD1 (5 bases). This CDR3 contains 15 residues. Germline V gene lookup returns CDR1 SGHRS and CDR2 YFSETQ. The V end lost 3 bases, the J end lost 0 bases, and 10 bases lay between the germline ends. The CDR3 loop reads CASSSEGYSNQPQHF. In nucleotides, the CDR3 is TGCGCCAGCAGCTCGGAGGGGTATAGCAATCAGCCCCAGCATTTT.

This clonotype was counted a few times. The chain is built from TRBV10-3 and TRBJ2-7; D is unresolved. The germline V gene has CDR1 ENHRY and CDR2 SYGVKD. The CDR3 contains 12 residues. Between the trimmed V and J ends, which lost 3 bases and 6 bases, there was a span of 9 bases. For the CDR3, the DNA is TGTGCCATCAGTGACAGGTCCGGCGAGCAGTACTTC. Translated, it gives CAISDRSGEQYF.

With regard to this clonotype: Its ends do not fully match the called genes, so a read error is possible. This sequence joins TRBV20-1 and TRBJ2-5; perhaps D is TRBD1 or TRBD2 (6 bases each). The CDR3 consists of 17 residues. Germline lookup yields CDR1 DFQATT and CDR2 SNEGSKA (reference sequence). The CDR3 nucleotides read TGCTGTGCTAGAGCTCCTCCGAGGGGGGTGTACCAAGAGACCCAGTACTTC. Its translation is CCARAPPRGVYQETQYF.

This clonotype was found a few times. This rearrangement joins TRBV11-2 to TRBJ2-2; D may be TRBD1 or TRBD2 (5 bases each). Deletions cut 5 bases from V and 0 bases from J, with 10 bases between. This CDR3 spans 15 amino acids. Germline CDR1 is SGHAT and CDR2 is FQNNGV. The CDR3 reads CASSRGRSNTGELFF. The CDR3 nucleotides are TGTGCCAGCAGCCGGGGACGGTCGAACACCGGGGAGCTGTTTTTT.

The J gene is TRBJ2-2, the V gene TRBV20-1; D ambiguous. Germline values: CDR1 DFQATT, CDR2 SNEGSKA (reference sequence). The CDR3 consists of 14 residues. Trimming took off 6 bases at V and 2 bases at J, with 13 bases between the two ends. The chain's CDR3 is CSATRKLNTGELFF. The CDR3 DNA follows: TGCAGTGCCACGAGGAAACTTAACACCGGGGAGCTGTTTTTT.

The chain combines TRBV11-1 with TRBJ2-1, with D possibly being TRBD1 or TRBD2 (6 bases each). Germline values: CDR1 SGHAT, CDR2 FQDESV (reference sequence). The CDR3 extends over 16 amino acids. V was clipped by 5 bases and J by 9 bases, with 23 bases between them. The CDR3 spells CASSRLGQSGAGEQFF. The CDR3 region has the DNA TGTGCCAGCAGCAGGCTCGGACAGTCGGGGGCCGGTGAGCAGTTCTTC.

The chain recombines TRBV21-1 with TRBJ1-4; whether TRBD1, the table's D call, matches the DNA was not checked. TRBV21-1 is a recognized pseudogene. CDR3 size: 16 residues. In DNA form, the CDR3 reads TGTGCCAGCAGCAAAAGGGACAGGGGAGCTAATGAAAAACTGTTTTTT. It yields the protein CASSKRDRGANEKLFF.

This clonotype has more than one count but fewer than ten. V and J are TRBV28 and TRBJ2-1; no firm D call. The CDR3 sequence is 12 residues long. Germline lookup yields CDR1 MDHEN and CDR2 SYDVKM. V lost 7 bases to trimming and J lost 4 bases, with 8 bases between them. This CDR3 reads CASMVGYNEQFF. The DNA of the CDR3 is TGTGCCAGCATGGTGGGTTACAATGAGCAGTTCTTC.

This clonotype was detected ten times or more. This chain connects TRBV9 to TRBJ2-3; 8 bases are shared with TRBD2. V was clipped by 0 bases and J by 2 bases; unmatched bases: 2. The CDR3 sequence is 15 residues long. The germline V gene encodes CDR1 SGDLS and CDR2 YYNGEE. Here the CDR3 reads CASSVGAGVTDTQYF. The CDR3 coding sequence is TGTGCCAGCAGCGTAGGAGCGGGGGTCACAGATACGCAGTATTTT.